The 31 T cell receptor beta chains below were found in one sample sequenced in a study of T cell responses to AZD1222 COVID-19 vaccine. Generated by immunoSEQ multiplex PCR, the TCRdb table keeps only in-frame clones and is missing some. The sample records 100,000 to 150,000 clones, roughly 88% being singletons. Specimen: peripheral blood, collected on day 0 of AZD1222 vaccination. These receptor sequences come from an adult in good health.

The chain recombines TRBV11-3 with TRBJ1-4, with D hard to call. The CDR3 is made up of 14 amino acids. Trimming cost V 3 bases and J 8 bases, with 13 bases left between them. Germline V gene lookup returns CDR1 SGHNT and CDR2 YENEEA. CDR3 sequence reads: CASSFWARGEKLFF. The CDR3 DNA sequence: TGTGCCAGCAGCTTTTGGGCCCGAGGGGAAAAACTGTTTTTT.

This rearrangement joins TRBV18 to TRBJ1-2; D uncertain. This CDR3 is 13 amino acids long. V was cut by 3 bases and J by 2 bases, with 7 bases left in between. The germline gives CDR1 KGHSH, CDR2 LQKENI. The CDR3 sequence is CASSPDVNYGYTF. CDR3 nucleotides: TGTGCCAGCTCACCGGACGTAAACTATGGCTACACCTTC.

This chain's CDR3 is CASSQEKGYEQYF. The CDR3 coding sequence is TGTGCCAGCAGCCAAGAGAAGGGATACGAGCAGTACTTC. The chain joins TRBV3-1 (or the pseudogene TRBV3-2) to TRBJ2-7, with unresolved D. V was trimmed by 0 bases and J by 4 bases, leaving 7 bases between them. The CDR3 extends over 13 amino acids. CDR1 and CDR2 (germline): LGHDT, YNNKEL (reference sequence).

V usage is TRBV5-4 and J usage is TRBJ1-3; 7 bases fit TRBD1. Unmatched junction bases numbered 6, after V lost 0 bases and J lost 0 bases. There are 17 residues in the CDR3. The germline gives CDR1 SGHNT, CDR2 YYREEE (reference sequence). DNA of the CDR3: TGTGCCAGCAGCTTGGCGGTAGGGGGCTCCTCTGGAAACACCATATATTTT. Protein: CASSLAVGGSSGNTIYF.

This chain links TRBV25-1 with TRBJ2-7, with D tentatively TRBD1 (6 bases). Germline loops: CDR1 MGHDK, CDR2 SYGVNS. The CDR3 loop spans 16 amino acids. V lost 3 bases to trimming and J lost 3 bases, with 18 bases between them. The CDR3 DNA sequence: TGTGCCAGCAGTGATCTAACAGGGTCGGGGAACTACGAGCAGTACTTC. Residues: CASSDLTGSGNYEQYF.

This rearrangement joins TRBV10-3 to TRBJ1-5, with D tentatively TRBD1 (5 bases). Trimming left V 7 bases short and J 1 base short, with 11 bases between. The CDR3 covers 14 residues. Germline loops: CDR1 ENHRY, CDR2 SYGVKD. The CDR3 sequence: CAINQGPSNQPQHF. The CDR3 nucleotides read TGTGCCATCAATCAGGGACCAAGCAATCAGCCCCAGCATTTT.

This chain links TRBV7-3 with TRBJ2-1, with unresolved D. This CDR3 spans 14 amino acids. Deletions cut 0 bases from V and 10 bases from J, with 13 bases between. Germline loops: CDR1 SGHTA, CDR2 FQGTGA. CDR3: CASSLTDETREQFF. The CDR3 bases are TGTGCCAGCAGCTTAACGGACGAGACCAGGGAGCAGTTCTTC.

The CDR3, as DNA: TGTGCCACCCAAAGCGGGGACTTAAAAGCTTTCTTT. The encoded protein is CATQSGDLKAFF. This sequence joins TRBV24-1 and TRBJ1-1; D perhaps matches TRBD1 (5 bases). Trimming pared 9 bases from V and 9 bases from J, leaving 16 bases between. The germline V gene encodes CDR1 KGHDR and CDR2 SFDVKD. The CDR3 runs to 12 residues.

This chain joins TRBV19 and TRBJ1-5; D gene uncertain. The germline V gene encodes CDR1 LNHDA and CDR2 SQIVND (reference sequence). The CDR3 extends over 14 amino acids. Trimming left V 3 bases short and J 1 base short, with 7 bases between. The CDR3 reads CASSIGASNQPQHF. DNA of the CDR3: TGTGCCAGTAGTATTGGTGCCAGCAATCAGCCCCAGCATTTT.

About this clone: An end of the junction differs from the germline gene, which may be a read error. V is TRBV7-9 and J is TRBJ2-7; 9 nucleotides agree with TRBD2. This CDR3 has 14 residues. Germline V gene data show CDR1 as SEHNR and CDR2 as FQNEAQ (reference sequence). In nucleotides, the CDR3 is TGTGCCAGCAGCCCCCCTAGCGGGATCTACAAGCAGTACTTC. Protein: CASSPPSGIYKQYF.

This clone was found a few times. CDR3 coding DNA: TGTGCCAGCAAATCAGGACCGACGAACACTGAAGCTTTCTTT. Residues: CASKSGPTNTEAFF. The J gene is TRBJ1-1, the V gene TRBV2; D call uncertain. Trimming took off 7 bases at V and 1 base at J, with 13 bases between the two ends. This CDR3 comprises 14 residues. Germline values: CDR1 SNHLY, CDR2 FYNNEI.

Only one count was recorded for this clone. The chain links TRBV24-1 to TRBJ1-2; 10 bases are a match to TRBD1. Trimming at V came to 4 bases and at J to 0 bases, leaving 4 bases not matched to a gene. Germline V CDR1 and CDR2: KGHDR, SFDVKD. This CDR3 comprises 16 residues. The CDR3 loop is CATSDPTGGPNYGYTF. Written as DNA, the CDR3 is TGTGCCACCAGTGACCCGACAGGGGGCCCTAACTATGGCTACACCTTC.

This clone was observed a single time. The rearrangement joins TRBV7-6 to TRBJ2-7; D may correspond to TRBD1 or TRBD2 (5 bases each). The CDR3 has 14 amino acids. The V end lost 1 base, the J end lost 3 bases, and 10 bases lay between the germline ends. The germline V gene encodes CDR1 SGHVS and CDR2 FNYEAQ. The CDR3 is CASSLDRGNYEQYF. The CDR3, as DNA: TGTGCCAGCAGCTTAGACCGGGGCAACTACGAGCAGTACTTC.

This chain's CDR3 is CASSQDDGQGASGANVLTF. The CDR3 DNA reads TGTGCCAGCAGCCAAGATGACGGACAGGGGGCGTCTGGGGCCAACGTCCTGACTTTC. The genes are TRBV3-1 (or the pseudogene TRBV3-2) and TRBJ2-6; 11 nucleotides line up with TRBD1. The ends lost 0 bases at V and 1 base at J; junction bases unmatched: 5. Germline CDR1 and CDR2: LGHDT and YNNKEL (reference sequence). The CDR3 runs 19 residues.

The chain links TRBV4-1 to TRBJ1-6; D is unresolved. This CDR3 comprises 16 residues. The germline gives CDR1 MGHRA, CDR2 YSYEKL. V lost 2 bases and J lost 5, with 13 bases in between. CDR3 amino acids: CASSQPGGVDNSPLHF. As DNA, the CDR3 is TGCGCCAGCAGCCAACCTGGAGGCGTTGATAATTCACCCCTCCACTTT.

This clone came up a few times. This rearrangement joins TRBV18 to TRBJ2-1; D is unresolved. The V end was cut by 2 bases, the J end by 6 bases, with 11 bases between. The germline V gene has CDR1 KGHSH and CDR2 LQKENI. This CDR3 has 14 residues. The CDR3 loop reads CASSPKAATNEQFF. The CDR3, as DNA: TGTGCCAGCTCACCAAAGGCCGCTACCAATGAGCAGTTCTTC.

The chain combines TRBV10-3 with TRBJ1-1; D gene unclear. V lost 10 bases to trimming and J lost 1 base, with 10 bases between them. There are 12 residues in the CDR3. Germline CDR1 ENHRY, CDR2 SYGVKD. CDR3: CATRPTNTEAFF. The CDR3 bases are TGTGCCACCCGACCGACGAACACTGAAGCTTTCTTT.

The gene calls are TRBV11-2 and TRBJ1-1, with 8 bases identical to TRBD1. Trimming cost V 1 base and J 8 bases; bases outside gene matches: 9. This CDR3 contains 15 residues. Germline V lookup: CDR1 SGHAT, CDR2 FQNNGV. CDR3 loop: CASSLGWQGALEAFF. CDR3 nucleotide sequence: TGTGCCAGCAGCTTAGGTTGGCAGGGGGCTTTGGAAGCTTTCTTT.

V usage is TRBV6-5 and J usage is TRBJ1-1, with unresolved D. The germline CDR1 and CDR2 sequences are MNHEY and SVGAGI. This CDR3 has 11 amino acids. Trimming took off 4 bases at V and 11 bases at J, with 11 bases between the two ends. CDR3 sequence: CASSSKNRAFF. DNA of the CDR3: TGTGCCAGCAGTTCGAAGAACCGGGCTTTCTTT.

As to this clone: A junction end diverges from the germline sequence, so it may reflect a read error. The chain couples TRBV7-9 to TRBJ2-5, with unresolved D. CDR1 is SEHNR, CDR2 FQNEAQ, per germline (reference sequence). The CDR3 covers 8 residues. The CDR3 DNA is TGTGCCAGCAGTGTACGGAACTTC. Translated: CASSVRNF.

The table lists this clone with a count of one. This chain joins TRBV18 and TRBJ1-2, with a weak D call TRBD1 (6 bases). Trimming stripped 4 bases from V and 4 bases from J, with 13 bases between. CDR1 is KGHSH and CDR2 is LQKENI in the germline V gene. The CDR3 contains 14 residues. CDR3 residues: CASSREQGFYGYTF. CDR3 sequence (DNA): TGTGCCAGCTCACGGGAGCAGGGGTTCTATGGCTACACCTTC.

The rearrangement joins TRBV7-2 to TRBJ2-1, with 11 positions matching TRBD2. V shed 5 bases, J shed 15 bases, and the junction held 9 bases outside the gene matches. The CDR3 loop spans 13 amino acids. Looked up from germline, CDR1 is SGHTA and CDR2 is FQGNSA. CDR3 in amino acids: CASSTGTSGRGFF. CDR3 DNA: TGTGCCAGCAGCACCGGGACTAGCGGAAGGGGGTTCTTC.

V and J are TRBV30 and TRBJ1-2, with D perhaps matching TRBD1 (6 bases). The CDR3 consists of 14 residues. Germline CDR1 reads GTSNPN; CDR2 reads SVGIG (reference sequence). The V gene lost 0 bases and the J gene lost 7 bases, with 15 bases spanning the gap. The DNA of the CDR3 is TGTGCCTGGAGTGTTTTAGGCAGGGGAGGTGGCTACACCTTC. This codes for CAWSVLGRGGGYTF. Full variable domain (outside the CDR3, taken from reference TRBV30 and TRBJ1-2): SQTIHQWPATLVQPVGSPLSLECTVEGTSNPNLYWYRQAAGRGLQLLFYSVGIGQISSEVPQNLSASRPQDRQFILSSKKLLLSDSGFYLCAWSVLGRGGGYTFGSGTRLTVV.

The rearrangement uses TRBV15 and TRBJ2-2; D remains ambiguous. CDR3 size: 14 residues. V lost 1 base and J lost 6, with 9 bases in between. Per germline, CDR1 LNHNV and CDR2 YYDKDF (reference sequence). The CDR3 DNA sequence: TGTGCCACCAGCAGAGTTAGTAATCCCGGGGAGCTGTTTTTT. Translating gives CATSRVSNPGELFF.

This clone has only one observation. This chain uses TRBV5-1 with TRBJ2-1, with TRBD2 matching 8 bases. The J segment lost 4 bases and the V segment lost 4 bases, leaving 7 bases of the junction unmatched. Germline CDR1 reads SGHRS; CDR2 reads YFSETQ. This CDR3 has 15 residues. CDR3 sequence reads: CASSPRLAGYNEQFF. The CDR3 DNA is TGCGCCAGCAGCCCGCGGCTAGCGGGTTACAATGAGCAGTTCTTC. Supplemented by reference TRBV5-1 and TRBJ2-1, the full variable domain reads KAGVTQTPRYLIKTRGQQVTLSCSPISGHRSVSWYQQTPGQGLQFLFEYFSETQRNKGNFPGRFSGRQFSNSRSEMNVSTLELGDSALYLCASSPRLAGYNEQFFGPGTRLTVL.

V usage is TRBV3-1 (or the pseudogene TRBV3-2) and J usage is TRBJ1-2, with a possible D match to TRBD1 (5 bases). CDR3 length: 14 residues. V lost 0 bases and J 6 bases, leaving 11 bases between the germline ends. Germline CDR1 reads LGHDT; CDR2 reads YNNKEL (reference sequence). CDR3 region: CASSQEAGLDGYTF. In DNA form, the CDR3 reads TGTGCCAGCAGCCAAGAAGCGGGGCTTGATGGCTACACCTTC.

The V gene is TRBV18, the J gene TRBJ1-3, with D unclear. CDR1 and CDR2 (germline): KGHSH, LQKENI. V was shortened by 0 bases and J by 1 base, with 7 bases between the two germline ends. This CDR3 spans 15 amino acids. The CDR3 DNA is TGTGCCAGCTCACCACCGGGGAGATCTGGAAACACCATATATTTT. It codes for CASSPPGRSGNTIYF.

The chain joins TRBV11-1 to TRBJ1-5; D ambiguous. Trimming shortened V by 1 base and J by 7 bases, and 8 bases separated the two germline ends. CDR1 is SGHAT and CDR2 is FQDESV in the germline V gene (reference sequence). The CDR3 covers 13 residues. In nucleotides, the CDR3 is TGTGCCAGCAGCTTAGATAGGGAACAGCCCCAGCATTTT. Translating it yields CASSLDREQPQHF.

The chain links TRBV5-1 to TRBJ2-7, with D perhaps TRBD1 or TRBD2 (5 bases each). Trimming stripped 7 bases from V and 5 bases from J, with 16 bases between. The CDR3 has 13 amino acids. Germline V lookup: CDR1 SGHRS, CDR2 YFSETQ. The CDR3 sequence is CASSFTGGNEQYF. As DNA, the CDR3 is TGCGCCAGCTCTTTTACAGGAGGAAACGAGCAGTACTTC.

The chain is built from TRBV30 and TRBJ1-1; D is uncertain. This CDR3 comprises 11 residues. Between the trimmed V and J ends, which lost 5 bases and 9 bases, there was a span of 13 bases. The V gene's germline CDR1 is GTSNPN and CDR2 SVGIG (reference sequence). For the CDR3, the DNA is TGTGCCTGGCAATTCGGCTTCAAAGCTTTCTTT. Amino acid sequence: CAWQFGFKAFF.

V and J are TRBV27 and TRBJ2-1; 9 bases fit TRBD1. This CDR3 spans 22 amino acids. Germline CDR1 MNHEY, CDR2 SMNVEV (reference sequence). Trimming cost V 0 bases and J 2 bases; bases outside gene matches: 20. CDR3 sequence (DNA): TGTGCCAGCAGTTTATCCCCTTCCCCGGGACAGGGCTTCTGGGGGCCCTACAATGAGCAGTTCTTC. It encodes CASSLSPSPGQGFWGPYNEQFF.